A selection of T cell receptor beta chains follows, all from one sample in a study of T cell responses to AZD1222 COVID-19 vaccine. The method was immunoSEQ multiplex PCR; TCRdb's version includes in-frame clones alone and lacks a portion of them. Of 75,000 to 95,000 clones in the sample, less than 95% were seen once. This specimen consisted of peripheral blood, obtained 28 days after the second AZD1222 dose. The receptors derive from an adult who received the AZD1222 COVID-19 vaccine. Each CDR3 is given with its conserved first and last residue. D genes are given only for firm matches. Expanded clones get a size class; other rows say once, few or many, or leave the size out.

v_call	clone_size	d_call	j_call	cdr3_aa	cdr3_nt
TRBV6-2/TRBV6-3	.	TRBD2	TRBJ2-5	CASSYSRLLAEYQETQYF	TGTGCCAGCAGTTACTCGAGGTTACTAGCGGAGTACCAAGAGACCCAGTACTTC
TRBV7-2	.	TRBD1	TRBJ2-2	CASSRTGRVTGELFF	TGTGCCAGCAGCCGGACAGGTCGTGTCACCGGGGAGCTGTTTTTT
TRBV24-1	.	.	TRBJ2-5	CATKGGYQETQYF	TGTGCCACCAAGGGCGGCTATCAAGAGACCCAGTACTTC
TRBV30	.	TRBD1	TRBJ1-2	CAWSVAGGQNYGYTF	TGTGCCTGGAGTGTCGCAGGGGGACAGAACTATGGCTACACCTTC
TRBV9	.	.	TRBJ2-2	CASTPNTGELFF	TGTGCCAGCACCCCGAACACCGGGGAGCTGTTTTTT
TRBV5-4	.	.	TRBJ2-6	CASSLVRQGHSGANVLTF	TGTGCCAGCAGCCTGGTTCGTCAAGGTCACTCTGGGGCCAACGTCCTGACTTTC
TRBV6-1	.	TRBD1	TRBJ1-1	CASSEGQGNTEAFF	TGTGCCAGCAGTGAAGGACAGGGGAACACTGAAGCTTTCTTT
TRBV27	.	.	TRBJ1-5	CASSLLGGNQPQHF	TGTGCCAGCAGTTTACTCGGCGGTAATCAGCCCCAGCATTTT
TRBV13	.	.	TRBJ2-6	CASSLGLPGESGANVLTF	TGTGCCAGCAGCTTAGGCCTTCCAGGGGAGTCTGGGGCCAACGTCCTGACTTTC
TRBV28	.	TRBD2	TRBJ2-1	CASRGTSGSQREQFF	TGTGCCAGCAGAGGGACTAGCGGGAGTCAACGTGAGCAGTTCTTC
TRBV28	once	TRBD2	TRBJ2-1	CASSLPTSDEQFF	TGTGCCAGCAGTTTGCCTACTAGCGATGAGCAGTTCTTC
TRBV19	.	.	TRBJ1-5	CASSILRGGEQPQHF	TGTGCCAGTAGTATACTCCGGGGGGGGGAACAGCCCCAGCATTTT
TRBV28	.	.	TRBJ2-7	CASSQLGGGGYEQYF	TGTGCCAGCAGCCAATTAGGGGGGGGCGGCTACGAGCAGTACTTC
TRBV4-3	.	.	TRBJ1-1	CASSQEPYTEAFF	TGCGCCAGCAGCCAAGAACCGTACACTGAAGCTTTCTTT
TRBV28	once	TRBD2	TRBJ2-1	CASSRGGFSYNEQFF	TGTGCCAGCAGTAGGGGAGGGTTCTCCTACAATGAGCAGTTCTTC
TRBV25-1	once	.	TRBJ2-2	CASSEHRDPNTGELFF	TGTGCCAGCAGTGAACACCGGGATCCGAACACCGGGGAGCTGTTTTTT
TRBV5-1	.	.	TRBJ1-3	CASSSVVPDSGNTIYF	TGCGCCAGCAGCTCGGTGGTTCCTGACTCTGGAAACACCATATATTTT
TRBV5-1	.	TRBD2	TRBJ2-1	CASSLVGSGRATLNEQFF	TGCGCCAGCAGCTTAGTGGGGAGCGGGAGGGCCACCCTCAATGAGCAGTTCTTC
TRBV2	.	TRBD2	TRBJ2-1	CASSLSSGYNEQFF	TGTGCCAGCAGTCTGTCTAGCGGGTACAATGAGCAGTTCTTC
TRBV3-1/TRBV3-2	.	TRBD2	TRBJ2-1	CASSSSSGRGNEQFF	TGTGCCAGCAGCTCCTCTAGCGGGAGGGGAAATGAGCAGTTCTTC
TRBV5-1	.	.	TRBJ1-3	CASRRGSGNTIYF	TGCGCCAGCAGGCGGGGCTCTGGAAACACCATATATTTT
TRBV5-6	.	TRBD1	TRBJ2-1	CASSPTGGYNEQFF	TGTGCCAGCAGCCCTACAGGGGGTTACAATGAGCAGTTCTTC
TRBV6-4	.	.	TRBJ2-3	CASSDRESDTQYF	TGTGCCAGCAGTGACCGAGAGTCAGATACGCAGTATTTT
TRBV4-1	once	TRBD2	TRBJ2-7	CASSQDSSGSRYEQYF	TGCGCCAGCAGCCAAGACTCCAGCGGGAGTAGGTACGAGCAGTACTTC
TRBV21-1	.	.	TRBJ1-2	CASSKEAGQGDYGYTF	TGTGCCAGCAGCAAAGAGGCGGGACAGGGGGACTATGGCTACACCTTC